Sequencing of this TCR beta chain was carried out in a study of yellow fever vaccine responses in identical twins. Via MiXCR, TCRdb re-called the RT-PCR reads, giving one row per CDR3 protein. This sample has under 25,000 distinct CDR3 sequences, with 65% to 85% found just once. V gave up 8 bases and J gave up 2 bases, with 11 bases separating them. CDR3 size: 12 residues. Germline assignment: CDR1 SQVTM and CDR2 ANQGSEA. The source is a young woman who received the yellow fever vaccine. This sample comprised T cells from blood (PBMCs), unsorted or a sorted subset (not recorded which), obtained before or after yellow fever vaccination (not recorded which). The J gene is TRBJ2-3, the V gene TRBV29-1; D remains ambiguous. The CDR3 coding sequence is TGCAGCCCAAGATACGACACAGATACGCAGTATTTT. This translates into CSPRYDTDTQYF.